A single sample gave rise to the 21 T cell receptor beta chains below, sequenced in a study of CD8 T cells in ankylosing spondylitis. TCRdb called the 5' RACE reads again in MiXCR, with one record for every CDR3 protein. The table records roughly 230,000 distinct CDR3 sequences, 18% of them present only once. The sample comprised blood, either unsorted or a sorted T cell fraction (not recorded which). These receptors were taken from a male donor with ankylosing spondylitis or in good health (not recorded which).

The genes are TRBV3-1 and TRBJ2-5; TRBD2 agrees at 10 bases. The V gene end was trimmed by 4 bases and the J gene end by 3 bases; junction bases not matched to a gene: 5. This CDR3 region has 15 residues. Germline lookup yields CDR1 LGHDT and CDR2 YNNKEL (reference sequence). The CDR3 DNA sequence: TGTGCCAGCAGCCTCAGTCTAGCGGGGGAAGAGACCCAGTACTTC. This translates into CASSLSLAGEETQYF.

In its sample, this clonotype was seen many times. The V and J genes are TRBV27 and TRBJ1-1, with D perhaps TRBD1 (6 bases). This CDR3 is built from 14 residues. CDR1 MNHEY and CDR2 SMNVEV come from the germline V gene (reference sequence). Trimming removed 5 bases from V and 2 bases from J, with 12 bases in between. CDR3 protein: CASSPGTSNTEAFF. CDR3 DNA sequence: TGTGCCAGCAGTCCCGGGACAAGTAACACTGAAGCTTTCTTT.

This clonotype occurred a few times. CDR3 nucleotides: TGTGCCAGCAGTGCGACTAGCGGGAACACCGGGGAGCTGTTTTTT. It encodes CASSATSGNTGELFF. The genes are TRBV2 and TRBJ2-2; TRBD2 agrees at 9 bases. The CDR3 extends over 15 amino acids. With 4 bases clipped from V and 1 base from J, the junction kept 1 base outside the gene matches. In germline, CDR1 is SNHLY, CDR2 FYNNEI. The full variable domain, with the rest looked up from reference TRBV2 and TRBJ2-2, is EPEVTQTPSHQVTQMGQEVILRCVPISNHLYFYWYRQILGQKVEFLVSFYNNEISEKSEIFDDQFSVERPDGSNFTLKIRSTKLEDSAMYFCASSATSGNTGELFFGEGSRLTVL.

In this sample, this clonotype turned up once. The chain links TRBV4-1 to TRBJ2-1, with D uncertain. The CDR3 loop spans 14 amino acids. Germline assignment: CDR1 MGHRA and CDR2 YSYEKL. Trimming took 0 bases from V and 6 from J, leaving 9 bases between them. CDR3: CASSQEVRGNEQFF. In nucleotides, the CDR3 is TGCGCCAGCAGCCAAGAAGTACGCGGCAATGAGCAGTTCTTC.

V gene TRBV29-1 combines with J gene TRBJ2-7; 12 bases are shared with TRBD1. The CDR3 extends over 14 amino acids. The V and J ends lost 6 bases and 6 bases, in that order; junction bases with no gene match: 9. The germline gives CDR1 SQVTM, CDR2 ANQGSEA. This CDR3 reads CSVHSRDRGREQYF. The CDR3 DNA reads as TGCAGCGTCCATTCCCGGGACAGGGGGCGCGAGCAGTACTTC.

The V and J genes are TRBV7-8 and TRBJ2-3, with 7 bases lining up with TRBD2. CDR3 length: 14 amino acids. The ends lost 5 bases at V and 8 bases at J; junction bases unmatched: 10. Germline V CDR1 and CDR2: SGHVS, FQNEAQ. CDR3 sequence (DNA): TGTGCCAGCAGCGCGGGACTACAGGAGGGTACGCAGTATTTT. Amino acids: CASSAGLQEGTQYF.

This clonotype was counted a few times. The chain is built from TRBV29-1 and TRBJ2-7; D uncertain. This CDR3 has 13 residues. With 0 bases removed from V and 1 base from J, the gap between germline ends came to 7 bases. Germline values: CDR1 SQVTM, CDR2 ANQGSEA. The CDR3 bases are TGCAGCGTTGAAGACAACAAATCCTACGAGCAGTACTTC. It specifies CSVEDNKSYEQYF.

The chain is built from TRBV7-9 and TRBJ2-7, with 9 bases lining up with TRBD1. Losses at the gene ends were 6 bases for V and 6 bases for J; bases not matched to a gene: 12. The germline CDR1 and CDR2 sequences are SEHNR and FQNEAQ (reference sequence). There are 15 residues in the CDR3. CDR3 sequence (DNA): TGTGCCAGCAGTTCGATCCCCGGGACAGGGCCCGAGCAGTACTTC. Its translation: CASSSIPGTGPEQYF.

This clonotype was seen ten or more times. The gene calls are TRBV9 and TRBJ2-2; maybe TRBD2 (6 bases). The CDR3 extends over 15 amino acids. V was pared by 2 bases and J by 5 bases, with 13 bases between. Looked up from germline, CDR1 is SGDLS and CDR2 is YYNGEE. The CDR3 loop is CASSVREAGTGELFF. CDR3 DNA: TGTGCCAGCAGCGTCAGGGAGGCTGGGACCGGGGAGCTGTTTTTT.

This clonotype was found many times. The chain is built from TRBV10-3 and TRBJ1-1, with 7 bases lining up with TRBD1. J lost 0 bases, V lost 3 bases, and 13 bases had no gene match. CDR3 length equals 18 residues. From germline, CDR1 is ENHRY and CDR2 SYGVKD. The CDR3 is CAISDPLRAGGMNTEAFF. The CDR3 nucleotides are TGTGCCATCAGTGACCCACTCCGGGCAGGGGGTATGAACACTGAAGCTTTCTTT.

This clonotype was seen more than once but under ten times. V is TRBV6-1 and J is TRBJ2-7, with a tentative D call TRBD2 (7 bases). Germline lookup yields CDR1 MNHNS and CDR2 SASEGT. CDR3 size: 17 residues. V was pared by 2 bases and J by 2 bases, with 19 bases between. CDR3 sequence (DNA): TGTGCCAGCAGTGAACCTCCAGCGGGGACATGGACCTACGAGCAGTACTTC. The encoded protein is CASSEPPAGTWTYEQYF.

This clonotype was counted only a few times. V and J are TRBV12-3 or TRBV12-4 and TRBJ2-1; D is perhaps TRBD2 (5 bases). Trimming stripped 7 bases from V and 0 bases from J, with 13 bases between. The CDR3 is made up of 15 amino acids. The CDR3 here is CASTETLASYNEQFF. CDR3 in DNA: TGTGCCAGCACCGAGACCCTAGCCTCCTACAATGAGCAGTTCTTC.

This chain's CDR3 is CASSFRGDEQFF. In nucleotides, the CDR3 is TGCGCCAGCAGTTTTAGGGGGGATGAGCAGTTCTTC. This chain links TRBV4-1 with TRBJ2-1; the D call may be TRBD1 or TRBD2 (6 bases each). Germline CDR1 and CDR2: MGHRA and YSYEKL. CDR3 length equals 12 residues. The V gene lost 6 bases and the J gene lost 8 bases, with 11 bases spanning the gap.

The J gene is TRBJ2-7, the V gene TRBV7-2, with 7 bases lining up with TRBD1. The germline V gene has CDR1 SGHTA and CDR2 FQGNSA. The CDR3 is made up of 14 amino acids. V was clipped by 3 bases and J by 8 bases; unmatched bases: 10. The CDR3 DNA sequence: TGTGCCAGCAGCTTCAAGGGGGCGGTGGAACAGCAGTACTTC. It is translated as CASSFKGAVEQQYF.

In this sample, this clonotype turned up many times. This may be a read error, as it is one base from a much larger clone. The chain combines TRBV11-2 with TRBJ2-5, with 10 bases that match TRBD2. This CDR3 spans 16 amino acids. Germline assignment: CDR1 SGHAT and CDR2 FQNNGV. With V trimmed by 2 bases and J by 4 bases, 7 bases remained unmatched. CDR3 in amino acids: CASSLSPQREGETQYF. For the CDR3, the DNA is TGTGCCAGCAGCTTATCCCCCCAGCGGGAGGGAGAGACCCAGTACTTC.

This clonotype was recorded many times. V usage is TRBV6-1 and J usage is TRBJ2-7, with 9 bases lining up with TRBD1. Germline V lookup: CDR1 MNHNS, CDR2 SASEGT. V gave up 5 bases and J gave up 3 bases; unmatched junction bases: 8. This CDR3 is 15 amino acids long. The CDR3 nucleotides read TGTGCCAGCAGTCAGACCGGGACAGGGAACTACGAGCAGTACTTC. It yields the protein CASSQTGTGNYEQYF.

CDR3 coding DNA: TGTGCCAGCAGCCTCGAGAGCAGCGGAACCTACGAGCAGTACTTC. Amino acids: CASSLESSGTYEQYF. V and J are TRBV4-2 and TRBJ2-7; tentative D call: TRBD2 (5 bases). The CDR3 spans 15 residues. V shed 4 bases and J shed 2 bases, with 15 bases lying between them. CDR1 is LGHNA, CDR2 YNFKEQ, per germline.

In its sample, this clonotype was seen a few times. The chain joins TRBV5-6 to TRBJ2-3, with D maybe TRBD1 (5 bases). This CDR3 is 13 amino acids long. CDR1 SGHDT and CDR2 YYEEEE come from the germline V gene. Between the trimmed V and J ends, which lost 4 bases and 3 bases, there was a span of 9 bases. CDR3 in DNA: TGTGCCAGCAGCCGGACACGGACAGATACGCAGTATTTT. It encodes CASSRTRTDTQYF.

The chain carries TRBV29-1 and TRBJ2-1, with D perhaps matching TRBD2 (5 bases). The CDR3 loop spans 14 amino acids. Germline values: CDR1 SQVTM, CDR2 ANQGSEA. Trimming stripped 4 bases from V and 0 bases from J, with 10 bases between. The CDR3 DNA reads TGCAGCGTTGGGACTTGGAGCTCCTACAATGAGCAGTTCTTC. It is translated as CSVGTWSSYNEQFF.

The rearrangement links TRBV6-5 to TRBJ1-2; TRBD1 is a possible D gene (5 bases). The CDR3 spans 15 residues. CDR1 is MNHEY and CDR2 is SVGAGI in the germline V gene. V was clipped by 2 bases and J by 6 bases, with 16 bases between them. This chain's CDR3 is CASSYAGHQMDGYTF. CDR3 DNA: TGTGCCAGCAGTTACGCAGGACACCAGATGGATGGCTACACCTTC.

The sample holds a few counts of this clonotype. J is TRBJ2-7 and V is TRBV27; D is uncertain. Trimming removed 7 bases at V and 4 bases at J, with 11 bases between. This CDR3 region has 12 residues. The germline V gene has CDR1 MNHEY and CDR2 SMNVEV (reference sequence). The CDR3 region is CASTGRTYEQYF. CDR3 DNA: TGTGCCAGCACGGGTCGAACTTACGAGCAGTACTTC.